This T cell receptor (beta chain) was found in a study of blood T cell repertoires in COVID-19. Whole-study context: Material from acute and convalescent COVID-19 was sourced from the United States, Italy and Spain.

The CDR3 covers 15 residues. Deletions cut 6 bases from V and 10 bases from J, with 24 bases between. Looked up from germline, CDR1 is SGHVS and CDR2 is FQNEAQ. The assay was immunoSEQ multiplex PCR, and TCRdb's table has in-frame clones only and misses some. This sample has 95,000 to 100,000 clones, with around 84% found just once. The source material was peripheral blood. This clonotype was obtained from a woman aged 60-75 years with acute or convalescent COVID-19. The chain uses TRBV7-8 and TRBJ1-1; D is unresolved. The CDR3 nucleotides are TGTGCCAGCAGTTATAGCCAGGCCCCTCAAGCGGGAGCTTTCTTT. It specifies CASSYSQAPQAGAFF.